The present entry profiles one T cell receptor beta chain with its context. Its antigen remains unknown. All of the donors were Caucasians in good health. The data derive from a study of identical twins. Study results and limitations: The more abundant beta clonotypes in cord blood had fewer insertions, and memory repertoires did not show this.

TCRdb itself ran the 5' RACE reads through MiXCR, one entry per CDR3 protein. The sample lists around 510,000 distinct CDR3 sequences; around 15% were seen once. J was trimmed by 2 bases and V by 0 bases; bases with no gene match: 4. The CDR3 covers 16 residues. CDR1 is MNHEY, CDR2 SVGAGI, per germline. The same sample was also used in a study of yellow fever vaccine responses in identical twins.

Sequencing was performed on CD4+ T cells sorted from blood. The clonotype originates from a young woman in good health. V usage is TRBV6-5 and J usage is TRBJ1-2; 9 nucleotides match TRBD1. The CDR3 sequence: CASSYSGQGSNYGYTF. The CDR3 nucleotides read TGTGCCAGCAGTTACTCAGGACAGGGGAGCAACTATGGCTACACCTTC.